What follows is one T cell receptor (beta chain) and its context. Its antigen is still unknown. These data are taken from a study of CXCR3-negative and CXCR3-positive naive CD8 T cells. The study's findings and limits: Naive cells positive for CXCR3 carried more hydrophobic TRB CDR3s than CXCR3-negative ones. For memory CD8+ cells diversity was much lower, but both naive subsets had comparably high diversity. Most assays were run on fresh PBMCs (CXCR3 expression partially decreased after cryopreservation).

This CDR3 is built from 14 residues. Germline V gene lookup returns CDR1 MDHEN and CDR2 SYDVKM. It was by 5' RACE with UMI labels that the TRB cDNA libraries were prepared. TCRdb processed the 5' RACE reads again and assigns one entry to each CDR3 protein, with no DNA. Its clone listing holds approximately 89,000 distinct CDR3 sequences. This sequence joins TRBV28 and TRBJ2-7; there is no DNA to check the TCRdb D call of TRBD2. The sequence derives from a human donor in good health. Some clones in this sample may be carry-over from other donors' samples. Sample: naive CXCR3+ CD8+ T cells from blood. As to subset: CD45RO-CCR7+CD27+CD95- naive CD8+ T cells expressing CXCR3 (TNR3+). CDR3 protein: CASSKEGGLYEQYF.